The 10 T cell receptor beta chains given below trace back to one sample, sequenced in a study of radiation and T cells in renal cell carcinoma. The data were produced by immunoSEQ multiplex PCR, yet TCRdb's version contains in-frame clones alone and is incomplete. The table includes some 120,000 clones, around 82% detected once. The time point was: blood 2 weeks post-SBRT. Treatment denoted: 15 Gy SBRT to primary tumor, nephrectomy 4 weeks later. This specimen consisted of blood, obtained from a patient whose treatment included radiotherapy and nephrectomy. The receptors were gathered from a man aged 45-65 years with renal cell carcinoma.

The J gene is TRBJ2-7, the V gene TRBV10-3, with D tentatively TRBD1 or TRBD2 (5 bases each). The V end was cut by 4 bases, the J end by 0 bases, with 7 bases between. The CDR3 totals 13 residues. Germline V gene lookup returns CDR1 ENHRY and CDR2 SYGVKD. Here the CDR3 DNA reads TGTGCCATCAGTGGGGGACCCTCCTACGAGCAGTACTTC. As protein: CAISGGPSYEQYF.

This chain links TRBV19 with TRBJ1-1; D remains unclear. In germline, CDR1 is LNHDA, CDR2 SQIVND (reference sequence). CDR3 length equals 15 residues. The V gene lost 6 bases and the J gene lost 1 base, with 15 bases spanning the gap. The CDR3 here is CASRDPRASNTEAFF. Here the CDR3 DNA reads TGTGCCAGTAGAGATCCCCGGGCCTCGAACACTGAAGCTTTCTTT.

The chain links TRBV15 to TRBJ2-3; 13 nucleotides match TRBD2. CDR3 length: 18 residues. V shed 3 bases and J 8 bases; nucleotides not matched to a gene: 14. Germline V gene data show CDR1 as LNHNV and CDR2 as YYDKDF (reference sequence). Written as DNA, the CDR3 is TGTGCCACCAGCAGGTTGAAACTAGCGGGAGGGCCGGGGGGTACGCAGTATTTT. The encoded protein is CATSRLKLAGGPGGTQYF.

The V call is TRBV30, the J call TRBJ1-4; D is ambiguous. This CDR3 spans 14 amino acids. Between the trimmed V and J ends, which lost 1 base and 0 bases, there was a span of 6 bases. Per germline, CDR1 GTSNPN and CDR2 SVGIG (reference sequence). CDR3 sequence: CAWSGGATNEKLFF. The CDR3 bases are TGTGCCTGGAGTGGCGGGGCAACTAATGAAAAACTGTTTTTT. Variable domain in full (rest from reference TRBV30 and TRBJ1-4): SQTIHQWPATLVQPVGSPLSLECTVEGTSNPNLYWYRQAAGRGLQLLFYSVGIGQISSEVPQNLSASRPQDRQFILSSKKLLLSDSGFYLCAWSGGATNEKLFFGSGTQLSVL.

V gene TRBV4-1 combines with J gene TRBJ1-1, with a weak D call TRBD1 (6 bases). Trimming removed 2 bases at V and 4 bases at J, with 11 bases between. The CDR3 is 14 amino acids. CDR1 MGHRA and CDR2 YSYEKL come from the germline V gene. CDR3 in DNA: TGCGCCAGCAGCCAATCGGGGACAACCACTGAAGCTTTCTTT. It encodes CASSQSGTTTEAFF.

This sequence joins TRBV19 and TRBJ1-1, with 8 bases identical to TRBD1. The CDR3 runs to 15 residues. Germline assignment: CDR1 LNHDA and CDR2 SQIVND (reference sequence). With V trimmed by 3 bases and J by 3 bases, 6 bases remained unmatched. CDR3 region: CASSITGGDDTEAFF. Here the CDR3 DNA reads TGTGCCAGTAGTATCACAGGGGGGGATGACACTGAAGCTTTCTTT.

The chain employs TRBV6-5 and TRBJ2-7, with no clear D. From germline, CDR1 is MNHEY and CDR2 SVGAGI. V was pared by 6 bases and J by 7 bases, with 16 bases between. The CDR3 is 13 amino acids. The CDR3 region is CASSLSRQFEQYF. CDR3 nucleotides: TGTGCCAGCAGCCTATCCCGCCAGTTTGAGCAGTACTTC.

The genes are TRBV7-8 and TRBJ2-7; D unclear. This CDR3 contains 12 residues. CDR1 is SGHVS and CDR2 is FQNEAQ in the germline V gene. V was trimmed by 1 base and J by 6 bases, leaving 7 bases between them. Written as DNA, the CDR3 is TGTGCCAGCAGCTTAGGTCGAGGCGAGCAGTACTTC. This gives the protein CASSLGRGEQYF. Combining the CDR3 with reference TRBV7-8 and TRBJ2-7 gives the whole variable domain GAGVSQSPRYKVAKRGQDVALRCDPISGHVSLFWYQQALGQGPEFLTYFQNEAQLDKSGLPSDRFFAERPEGSVSTLKIQRTQQEDSAVYLCASSLGRGEQYFGPGTRLTVT.

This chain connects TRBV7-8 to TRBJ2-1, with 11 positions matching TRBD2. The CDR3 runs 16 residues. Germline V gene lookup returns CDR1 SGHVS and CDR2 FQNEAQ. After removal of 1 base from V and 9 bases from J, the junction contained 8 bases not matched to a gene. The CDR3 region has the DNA TGTGCCAGCAGCTTAGGACTAGCGGGGATTAACGGTGAGCAGTTCTTC. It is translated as CASSLGLAGINGEQFF.

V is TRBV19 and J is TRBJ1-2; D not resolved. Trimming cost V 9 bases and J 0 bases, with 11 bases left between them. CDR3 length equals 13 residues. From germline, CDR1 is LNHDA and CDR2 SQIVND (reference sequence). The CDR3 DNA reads TGTGCCAGAAAAGAGCGTGCTAACTATGGCTACACCTTC. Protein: CARKERANYGYTF. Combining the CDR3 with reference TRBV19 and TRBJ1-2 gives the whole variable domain DGGITQSPKYLFRKEGQNVTLSCEQNLNHDAMYWYRQDPGQGLRLIYYSQIVNDFQKGDIAEGYSVSREKKESFPLTVTSAQKNPTAFYLCARKERANYGYTFGSGTRLTVV.